This TCR beta chain was sequenced for a study of shared clonotypes between healthy human individuals. Repertoires were generated with immunoSEQ multiplex PCR, while TCRdb's copy carries only in-frame clones and drops some. The sample holds some 2,000,000 clones; just under 95% are singletons and the top ten take around 1.1%. Trimming cost V 4 bases and J 4 bases; bases outside gene matches: 4. CDR1 and CDR2 (germline): SGHDT, YYEEEE. This CDR3 has 13 residues. Naive CD8 cells were CD45RO-negative, positively selected for CCR7, excluding terminally differentiated effector memory CD45RA+ cells. This chain joins TRBV5-6 and TRBJ1-2, with 7 bases matching TRBD1. The source is a man in his late teens or twenties in good health. Sequencing was carried out using naive CD8+ T cells sorted from blood. The DNA of the CDR3 is TGTGCCAGCAGCCCGACAGGGCTCTATGGCTACACCTTC. Translated, it gives CASSPTGLYGYTF. Drawing the rest from reference TRBV5-6 and TRBJ1-2, the complete variable domain is DAGVTQSPTHLIKTRGQQVTLRCSPKSGHDTVSWYQQALGQGPQFIFQYYEEEERQRGNFPDRFSGHQFPNYSSELNVNALLLGDSALYLCASSPTGLYGYTFGSGTRLTVV.